This TCR beta chain was recovered during a study of regulatory T cells in long-lasting Graves disease. Time point noted: newly diagnosed GD, antithyroid drugs for less than 3 months. Researchers made the TCR library from RNA that was extracted from PBMCs. Building of the TCR beta libraries involved iRepertoire HTBI primers and Arm-PCR of CDR3 regions. TCRdb reanalysed the multiplex PCR reads using MiXCR and keeps one entry per CDR3 protein. The data show 500,000 or so distinct CDR3 sequences, approximately 16% seen once. The CDR3 extends over 12 amino acids. The V gene lost 7 bases and the J gene lost 8 bases, with 11 bases spanning the gap. Germline loops: CDR1 MDHEN, CDR2 SYDVKM. These same data were also listed under a study on T cells in Graves' hyperthyroidism and ophthalmopathy.

Specimen: peripheral blood mononuclear cells (PBMCs), collected at new diagnosis, from a patient treated with antithyroid drugs. V gene TRBV28 combines with J gene TRBJ1-4; unclear D gene. The source is a middle-aged woman with Graves disease. The DNA for the CDR3 is TGTGCCAGCACCCCCGGCTCCGAAAAACTGTTTTTT. Residues: CASTPGSEKLFF.